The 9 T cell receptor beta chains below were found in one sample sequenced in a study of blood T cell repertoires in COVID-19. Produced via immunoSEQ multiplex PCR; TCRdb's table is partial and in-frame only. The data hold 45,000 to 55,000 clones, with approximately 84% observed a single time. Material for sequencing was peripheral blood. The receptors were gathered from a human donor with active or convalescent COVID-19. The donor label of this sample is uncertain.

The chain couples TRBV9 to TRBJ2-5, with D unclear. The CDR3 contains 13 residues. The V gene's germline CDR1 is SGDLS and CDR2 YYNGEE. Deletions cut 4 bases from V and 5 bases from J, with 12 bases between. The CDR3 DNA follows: TGTGCCAGCAGCCCTGCGATACGGGAGACCCAGTACTTC. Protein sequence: CASSPAIRETQYF. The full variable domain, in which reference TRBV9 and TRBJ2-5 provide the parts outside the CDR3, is DSGVTQTPKHLITATGQRVTLRCSPRSGDLSVYWYQQSLDQGLQFLIQYYNGEERAKGNILERFSAQQFPDLHSELNLSSLELGDSALYFCASSPAIRETQYFGPGTRLLVL.

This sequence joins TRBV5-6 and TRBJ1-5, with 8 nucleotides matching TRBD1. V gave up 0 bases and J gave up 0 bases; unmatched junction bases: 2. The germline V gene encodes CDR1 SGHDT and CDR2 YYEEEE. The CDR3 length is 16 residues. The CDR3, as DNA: TGTGCCAGCAGCTTGGTCCAGGGGGCTAGCAATCAGCCCCAGCATTTT. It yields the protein CASSLVQGASNQPQHF.

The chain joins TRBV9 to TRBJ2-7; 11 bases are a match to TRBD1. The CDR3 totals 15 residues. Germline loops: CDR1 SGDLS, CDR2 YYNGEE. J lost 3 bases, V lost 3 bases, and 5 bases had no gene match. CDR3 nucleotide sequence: TGTGCCAGCAGCGGGAGGACAGGGGGCATCTACGAGCAGTACTTC. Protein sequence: CASSGRTGGIYEQYF.

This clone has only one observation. CDR3 DNA sequence: TGTGCCAGCACCTCGGACAGCCAAGAGACCCAGTACTTC. This sequence encodes CASTSDSQETQYF. The rearrangement joins TRBV2 to TRBJ2-5; possibly TRBD1 for D (6 bases). Germline loops: CDR1 SNHLY, CDR2 FYNNEI. Trimming removed 7 bases at V and 1 base at J, with 10 bases between. The CDR3 spans 13 residues. Full variable domain (remainder filled in from reference TRBV2 and TRBJ2-5): EPEVTQTPSHQVTQMGQEVILRCVPISNHLYFYWYRQILGQKVEFLVSFYNNEISEKSEIFDDQFSVERPDGSNFTLKIRSTKLEDSAMYFCASTSDSQETQYFGPGTRLLVL.

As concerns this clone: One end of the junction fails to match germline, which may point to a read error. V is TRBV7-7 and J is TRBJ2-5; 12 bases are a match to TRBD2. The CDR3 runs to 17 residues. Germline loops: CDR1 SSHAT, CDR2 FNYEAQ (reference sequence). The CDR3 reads CASSLGRLAGAQETQYF. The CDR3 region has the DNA TGTGCTAGCAGCTTAGGGAGACTAGCGGGAGCTCAGGAGACCCAGTACTTC. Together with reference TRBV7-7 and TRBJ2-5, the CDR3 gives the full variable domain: GAGVSQSPRYKVTKRGQDVTLRCDPISSHATLYWYQQALGQGPEFLTYFNYEAQPDKSGLPSDRFSAERPEGSISTLTIQRTEQRDSAMYRCASSLGRLAGAQETQYFGPGTRLLVL.

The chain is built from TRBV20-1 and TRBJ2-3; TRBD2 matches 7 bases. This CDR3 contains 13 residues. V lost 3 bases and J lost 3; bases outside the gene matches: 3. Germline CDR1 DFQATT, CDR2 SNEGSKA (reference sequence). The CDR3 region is CSASLGGTDTQYF. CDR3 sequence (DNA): TGCAGTGCTAGTTTGGGGGGGACAGATACGCAGTATTTT.

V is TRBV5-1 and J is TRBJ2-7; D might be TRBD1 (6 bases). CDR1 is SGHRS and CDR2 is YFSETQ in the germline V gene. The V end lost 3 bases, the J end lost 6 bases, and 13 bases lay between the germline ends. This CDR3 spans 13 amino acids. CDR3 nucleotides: TGCGCCAGCAGCTCGACAGGAATCCGCGAGCAGTACTTC. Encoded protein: CASSSTGIREQYF.

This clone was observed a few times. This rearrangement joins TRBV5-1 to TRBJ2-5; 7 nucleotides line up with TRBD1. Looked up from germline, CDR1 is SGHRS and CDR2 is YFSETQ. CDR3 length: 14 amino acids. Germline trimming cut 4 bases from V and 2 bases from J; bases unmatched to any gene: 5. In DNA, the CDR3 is TGCGCCAGCAGCCCCGGACAGGCGCAAGAGACCCAGTACTTC. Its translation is CASSPGQAQETQYF.

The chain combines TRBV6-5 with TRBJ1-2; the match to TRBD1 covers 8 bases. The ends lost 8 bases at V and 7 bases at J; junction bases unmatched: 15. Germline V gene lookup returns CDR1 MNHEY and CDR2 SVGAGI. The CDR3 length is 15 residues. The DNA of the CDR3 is TGTGCCAGCGGACTAATAAAAACAGGGGGTACTGGCTACACCTTC. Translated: CASGLIKTGGTGYTF.